This TCR beta chain was documented in a study of T cell responses to AZD1222 COVID-19 vaccine. Study outcomes and limitations: The donor cohort was predominantly white British with a female majority, and clonal diversity may have been underestimated. Repertoires were collected only later (after the peak T cell response had occurred).

Concerning this clone itself: Its target is unknown.

Assay: immunoSEQ multiplex PCR; the TCRdb copy retains only in-frame clones and omits some. The sample consists of around 130,000 clones, around 87% of them appearing once. Trimming pared 5 bases from V and 6 bases from J, leaving 19 bases between. The CDR3 runs to 15 residues. Germline values: CDR1 MNHEY, CDR2 SVGEGT. This sequence joins TRBV6-2 or TRBV6-3 and TRBJ1-1; TRBD1 might be the D (5 bases). Sequencing was performed on peripheral blood, taken on day 0 of AZD1222 vaccination. The receptor's source is an adult in good health. CDR3 amino acids: CASSTPRGMVPEAFF. CDR3 coding DNA: TGTGCCAGCAGTACCCCGAGGGGAATGGTCCCTGAAGCTTTCTTT.